This T cell receptor (beta chain) was recorded in a study of T cell repertoires in cytomegalovirus infection. Study observations and caveats: It was HLA-C-restricted CMV-specific TCR beta clonotypes that dominated the response ex vivo. Public TCR beta family frequency separated CMV-and-HLA carriers, including in an independent cohort.

TCRdb used MiXCR to reprocess the reads, holding one entry per CDR3 protein. The sample lists roughly 600,000 distinct CDR3 sequences; roughly 24% were seen once. There are a few counts of this clonotype. Its target is not known. Germline V gene lookup returns CDR1 SQVTM and CDR2 ANQGSEA. This CDR3 contains 14 residues. V shed 8 bases and J shed 0 bases, with 11 bases lying between them. This clonotype was obtained from a human donor in good health (CMV status not recorded). Some clones in this sample may be carry-over from other donors' samples. The sample was CD8+ T cells from PBMCs. The rearrangement joins TRBV29-1 to TRBJ2-6; no clear D. CDR3 sequence: CSSSSISGANVLTF. The CDR3 DNA follows: TGCAGCTCATCAAGTATCTCTGGGGCCAACGTCCTGACTTTC.